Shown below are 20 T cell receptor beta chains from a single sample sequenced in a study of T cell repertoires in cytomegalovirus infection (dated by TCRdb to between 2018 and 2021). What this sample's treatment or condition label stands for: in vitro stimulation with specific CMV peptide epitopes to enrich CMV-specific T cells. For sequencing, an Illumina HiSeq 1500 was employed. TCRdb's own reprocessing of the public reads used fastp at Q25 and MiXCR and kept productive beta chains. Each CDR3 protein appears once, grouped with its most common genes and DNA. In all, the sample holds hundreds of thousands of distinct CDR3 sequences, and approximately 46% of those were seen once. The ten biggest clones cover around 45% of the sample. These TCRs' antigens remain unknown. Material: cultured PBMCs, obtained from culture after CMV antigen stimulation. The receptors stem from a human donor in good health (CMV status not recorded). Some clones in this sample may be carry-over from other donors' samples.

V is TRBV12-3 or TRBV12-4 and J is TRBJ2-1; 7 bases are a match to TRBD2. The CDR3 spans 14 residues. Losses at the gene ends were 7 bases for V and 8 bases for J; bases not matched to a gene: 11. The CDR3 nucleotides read TGTGCCAGCACTCAGCGGGGCCACACGGATGAGCAGTTCTTC. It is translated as CASTQRGHTDEQFF.

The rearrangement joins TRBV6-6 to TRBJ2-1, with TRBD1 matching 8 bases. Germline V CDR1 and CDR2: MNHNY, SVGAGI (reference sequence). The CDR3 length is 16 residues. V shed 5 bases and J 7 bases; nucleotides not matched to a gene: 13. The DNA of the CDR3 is TGTGCCAGCAGTACTCCGGGACAGGTGCTTGGAAATGAGCAGTTCTTC. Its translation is CASSTPGQVLGNEQFF.

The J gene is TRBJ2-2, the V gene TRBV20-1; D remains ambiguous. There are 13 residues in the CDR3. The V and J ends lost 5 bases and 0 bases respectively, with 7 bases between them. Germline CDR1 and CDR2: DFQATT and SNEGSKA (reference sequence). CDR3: CSAATTNTGELFF. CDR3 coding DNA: TGCAGTGCTGCTACTACGAACACCGGGGAGCTGTTTTTT.

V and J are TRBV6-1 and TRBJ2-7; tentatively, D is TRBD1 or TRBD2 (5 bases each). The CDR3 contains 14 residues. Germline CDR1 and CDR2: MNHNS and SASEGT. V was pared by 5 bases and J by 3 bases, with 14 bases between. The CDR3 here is CASSSQGGYYEQYF. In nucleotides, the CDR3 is TGTGCCAGCAGTAGTCAGGGCGGGTACTACGAGCAGTACTTC.

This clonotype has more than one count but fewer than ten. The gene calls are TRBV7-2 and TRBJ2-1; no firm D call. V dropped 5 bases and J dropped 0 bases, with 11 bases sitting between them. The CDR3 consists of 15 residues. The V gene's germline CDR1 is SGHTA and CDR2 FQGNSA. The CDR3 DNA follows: TGTGCCAGCAGCGCCTATATGAGCTCCTACAATGAGCAGTTCTTC. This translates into CASSAYMSSYNEQFF.

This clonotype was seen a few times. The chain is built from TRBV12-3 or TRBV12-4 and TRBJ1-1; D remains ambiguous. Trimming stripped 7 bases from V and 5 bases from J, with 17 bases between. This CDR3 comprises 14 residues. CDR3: CASTPWVGLTEAFF. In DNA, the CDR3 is TGTGCCAGCACCCCTTGGGTGGGGTTGACTGAAGCTTTCTTT.

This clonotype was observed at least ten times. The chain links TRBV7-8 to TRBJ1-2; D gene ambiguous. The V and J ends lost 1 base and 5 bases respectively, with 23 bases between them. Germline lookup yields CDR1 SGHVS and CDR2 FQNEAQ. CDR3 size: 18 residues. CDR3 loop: CASSLVLRWSPRFYGYTF. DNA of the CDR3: TGTGCCAGCAGCTTAGTCCTCAGGTGGAGCCCGAGGTTTTATGGCTACACCTTC.

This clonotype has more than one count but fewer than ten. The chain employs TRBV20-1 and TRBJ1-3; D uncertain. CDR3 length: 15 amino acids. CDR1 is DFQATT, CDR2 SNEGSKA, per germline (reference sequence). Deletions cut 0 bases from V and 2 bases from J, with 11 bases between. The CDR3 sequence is CSARDRTGTGNTIYF. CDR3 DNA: TGCAGTGCTAGAGATCGGACGGGGACTGGAAACACCATATATTTT.

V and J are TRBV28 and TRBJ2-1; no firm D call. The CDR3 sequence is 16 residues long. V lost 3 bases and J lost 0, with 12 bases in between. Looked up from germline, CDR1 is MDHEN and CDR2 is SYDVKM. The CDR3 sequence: CASSLVGGYSYNEQFF. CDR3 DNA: TGTGCCAGCAGTTTGGTGGGCGGATACTCCTACAATGAGCAGTTCTTC.

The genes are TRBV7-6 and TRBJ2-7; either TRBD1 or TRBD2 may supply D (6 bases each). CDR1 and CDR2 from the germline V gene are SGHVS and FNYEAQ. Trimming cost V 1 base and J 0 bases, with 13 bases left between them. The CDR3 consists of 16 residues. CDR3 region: CASSLGGATSSYEQYF. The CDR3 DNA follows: TGTGCCAGCAGCTTAGGGGGGGCCACTAGCTCCTACGAGCAGTACTTC.

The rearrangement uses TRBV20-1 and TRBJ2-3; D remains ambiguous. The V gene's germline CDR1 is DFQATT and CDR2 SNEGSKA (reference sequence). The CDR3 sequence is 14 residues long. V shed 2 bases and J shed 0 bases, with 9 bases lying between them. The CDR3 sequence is CSARPRPSTDTQYF. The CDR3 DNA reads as TGCAGTGCTAGACCCCGCCCTAGCACAGATACGCAGTATTTT.

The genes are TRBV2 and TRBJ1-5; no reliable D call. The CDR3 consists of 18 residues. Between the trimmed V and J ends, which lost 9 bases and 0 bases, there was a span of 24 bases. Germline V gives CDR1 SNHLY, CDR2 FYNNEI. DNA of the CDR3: TGTGCCAGTTCTTATGGAGCGGCGGTGGAGCATAGCAATCAGCCCCAGCATTTT. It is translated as CASSYGAAVEHSNQPQHF.

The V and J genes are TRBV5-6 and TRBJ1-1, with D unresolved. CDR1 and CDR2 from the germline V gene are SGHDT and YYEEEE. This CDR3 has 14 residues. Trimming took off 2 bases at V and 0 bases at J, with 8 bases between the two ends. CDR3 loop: CASSFDGMNTEAFF. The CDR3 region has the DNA TGTGCCAGCAGCTTTGACGGAATGAACACTGAAGCTTTCTTT.

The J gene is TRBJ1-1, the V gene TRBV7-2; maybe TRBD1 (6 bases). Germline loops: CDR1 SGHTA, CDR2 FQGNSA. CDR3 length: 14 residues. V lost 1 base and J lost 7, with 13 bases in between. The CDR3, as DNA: TGTGCCAGCAGCTTAGGTGCAGGGGCCAATGAAGCTTTCTTT. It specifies CASSLGAGANEAFF.

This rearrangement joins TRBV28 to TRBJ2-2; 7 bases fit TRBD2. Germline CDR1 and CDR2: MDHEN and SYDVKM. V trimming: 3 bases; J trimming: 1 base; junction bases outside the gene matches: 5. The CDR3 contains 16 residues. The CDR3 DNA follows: TGTGCCAGCAGTTTTAGGCTAGCGGTGAACACCGGGGAGCTGTTTTTT. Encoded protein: CASSFRLAVNTGELFF.

In nucleotides, the CDR3 is TGTGCCAGCAGTTTAGGGGGGAAACTGTTTTTT. It is translated as CASSLGGKLFF. The chain carries TRBV12-3 or TRBV12-4 and TRBJ1-4; perhaps TRBD1 as D (5 bases). This CDR3 has 11 amino acids. Trimming cost V 1 base and J 11 bases, with 5 bases left between them.

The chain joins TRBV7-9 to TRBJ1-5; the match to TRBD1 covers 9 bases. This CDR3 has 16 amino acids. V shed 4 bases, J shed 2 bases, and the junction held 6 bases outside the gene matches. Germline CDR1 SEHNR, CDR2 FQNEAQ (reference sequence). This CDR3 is CASSSTGGAGNQPQHF. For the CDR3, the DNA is TGTGCCAGCAGCTCAACAGGGGGCGCGGGCAATCAGCCCCAGCATTTT.

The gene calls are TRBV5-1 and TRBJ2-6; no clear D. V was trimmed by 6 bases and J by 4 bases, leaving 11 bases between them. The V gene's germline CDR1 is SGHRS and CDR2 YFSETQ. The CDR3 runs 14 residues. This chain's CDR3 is CASTMVAGANVLTF. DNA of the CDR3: TGCGCCAGCACGATGGTGGCAGGGGCCAACGTCCTGACTTTC.

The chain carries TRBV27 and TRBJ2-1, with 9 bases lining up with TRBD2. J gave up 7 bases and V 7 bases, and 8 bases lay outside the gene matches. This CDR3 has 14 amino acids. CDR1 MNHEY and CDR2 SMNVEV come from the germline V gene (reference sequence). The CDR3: CASKLGTSSNEQFF. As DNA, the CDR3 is TGTGCCAGCAAGTTAGGGACTAGCAGTAATGAGCAGTTCTTC.

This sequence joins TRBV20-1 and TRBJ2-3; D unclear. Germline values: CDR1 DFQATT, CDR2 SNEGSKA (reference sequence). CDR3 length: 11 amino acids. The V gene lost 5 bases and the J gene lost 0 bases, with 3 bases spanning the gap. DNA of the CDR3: TGCAGTGCTCAAAGCACAGATACGCAGTATTTT. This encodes CSAQSTDTQYF.